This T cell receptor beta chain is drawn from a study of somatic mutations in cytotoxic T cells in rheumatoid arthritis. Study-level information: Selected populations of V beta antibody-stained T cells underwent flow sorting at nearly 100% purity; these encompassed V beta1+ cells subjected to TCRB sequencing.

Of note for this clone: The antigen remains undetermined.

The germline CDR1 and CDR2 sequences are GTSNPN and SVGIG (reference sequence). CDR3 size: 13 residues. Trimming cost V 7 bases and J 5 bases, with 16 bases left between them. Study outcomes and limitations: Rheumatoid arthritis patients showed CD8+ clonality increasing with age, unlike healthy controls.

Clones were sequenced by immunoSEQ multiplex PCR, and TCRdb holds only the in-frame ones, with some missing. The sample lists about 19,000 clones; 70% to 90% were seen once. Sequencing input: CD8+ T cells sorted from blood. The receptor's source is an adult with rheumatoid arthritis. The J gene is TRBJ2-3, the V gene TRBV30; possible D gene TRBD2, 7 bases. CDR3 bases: TGTGCCTTTGAAGGGGGGGCTGGAGATACGCAGTATTTT. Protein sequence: CAFEGGAGDTQYF.